Following are 6 T cell receptor beta chains from one sample sequenced in a study of cytomegalovirus exposure and HLA in healthy donors. The primer mix had 60 Vbeta and 13 Jbeta primers. TCRdb's copy holds only in-frame clones and misses some; the assay was immunoSEQ multiplex PCR. Among 85,000 to 100,000 clones listed, more than 80% were seen once. Sequenced input: PBMCs. These receptors all stem from a man aged 18 to 29 in good health and CMV-seronegative.

J is TRBJ2-1 and V is TRBV7-9; 14 bases align to TRBD2. J lost 10 bases, V lost 5 bases, and 19 bases had no gene match. This CDR3 spans 19 amino acids. The germline V gene encodes CDR1 SEHNR and CDR2 FQNEAQ (reference sequence). The CDR3 is CASSPRYLPGTSGSGEQFF. The CDR3, as DNA: TGTGCCAGCAGCCCTCGATACTTGCCCGGGACTAGCGGGAGTGGGGAGCAGTTCTTC.

The sample holds a few counts of this clone. This chain joins TRBV6-5 and TRBJ2-5; 8 bases match TRBD1. The J call could be wrong; TRBJ2-7 is a better fit for the DNA end. Germline loops: CDR1 MNHEY, CDR2 SVGAGI. CDR3 length equals 14 residues. CDR3 sequence: CASSGTGLTYEQYF. Here the CDR3 DNA reads TGTGCCAGCAGCGGGACAGGCTTAACCTACGAGCAGTACTTC.

CDR3 region: CASSFSSGNTIYF. The CDR3 region has the DNA TGTGCCAGCAGTTTCTCTTCTGGAAACACCATATATTTT. This chain uses TRBV28 with TRBJ1-3, with no clear D. CDR1 is MDHEN and CDR2 is SYDVKM in the germline V gene. There are 13 residues in the CDR3. Trimming pared 3 bases from V and 1 base from J, leaving 4 bases between.

The chain is built from TRBV7-2 and TRBJ2-7; D is perhaps TRBD1 (5 bases). The CDR3 runs to 15 residues. Trimming removed 2 bases from V and 2 bases from J, with 13 bases in between. Germline CDR1 SGHTA, CDR2 FQGNSA. In DNA form, the CDR3 reads TGTGCCAGCAGCTTAACTTCGGTGGGGCCCTACGAGCAGTACTTC. It specifies CASSLTSVGPYEQYF.

V gene TRBV27 combines with J gene TRBJ1-1, with D perhaps TRBD1 (5 bases). Germline loops: CDR1 MNHEY, CDR2 SMNVEV (reference sequence). The CDR3 runs 15 residues. The V end lost 5 bases, the J end lost 1 base, and 14 bases lay between the germline ends. The CDR3 sequence: CASSVTQGRNTEAFF. Here the CDR3 DNA reads TGTGCCAGCAGTGTAACTCAGGGTAGGAACACTGAAGCTTTCTTT.

This clone was found once. The chain uses TRBV25-1 and TRBJ2-7; a weak D match, TRBD1 (6 bases). This CDR3 spans 15 amino acids. Germline values: CDR1 MGHDK, CDR2 SYGVNS. V was trimmed by 4 bases and J by 2 bases, leaving 15 bases between them. CDR3 nucleotides: TGTGCCAGCAGTGGCTATCAGGGGTCTACCTACGAGCAGTACTTC. This encodes CASSGYQGSTYEQYF.